Below, 19 T cell receptor beta chains from the same sample are listed, as sequenced in a study of a mutant IDH1 vaccine in newly diagnosed glioma. Generated by immunoSEQ multiplex PCR, the TCRdb table keeps only in-frame clones and is missing some. The repertoire holds 77,000 or so clones, with 81% as singletons. These receptors' antigens are unknown. Time point given: week 47, end of study. A 20-mer mutant IDH1 peptide at 300 ug was injected subcutaneously with topical imiquimod. This sample comprised PBMCs, obtained from a glioma patient whose treatment included an IDH1 peptide vaccine. Receptors originate from a man aged 35 to 55 with glioma.

The chain employs TRBV7-2 and TRBJ2-5; 9 bases are shared with TRBD2. V lost 3 bases and J lost 4; bases outside the gene matches: 3. Per germline, CDR1 SGHTA and CDR2 FQGNSA. This CDR3 contains 14 residues. The CDR3 sequence is CASSLIAGAETQYF. As DNA, the CDR3 is TGTGCCAGCAGCTTGATAGCGGGAGCAGAGACCCAGTACTTC.

CDR3 residues: CASSQPITLRLFF. For the CDR3, the DNA is TGCGCCAGCAGCCAACCTATCACTCTGAGGCTGTTTTTT. The chain carries TRBV4-3 and TRBJ1-4; D remains ambiguous. Germline CDR1 LGHNA, CDR2 YSLEER. This CDR3 is built from 13 residues. V was clipped by 2 bases and J by 14 bases, with 15 bases between them.

The V and J genes are TRBV5-4 and TRBJ2-2, with no clear D. V gave up 4 bases and J gave up 7 bases, with 11 bases separating them. This CDR3 has 13 amino acids. Looked up from germline, CDR1 is SGHNT and CDR2 is YYREEE (reference sequence). The CDR3 region has the DNA TGTGCCAGCAGCGCCCGATCTGTCGGGGAGCTGTTTTTT. Translating gives CASSARSVGELFF. Together with reference TRBV5-4 and TRBJ2-2, the CDR3 gives the full variable domain: ETGVTQSPTHLIKTRGQQVTLRCSSQSGHNTVSWYQQALGQGPQFIFQYYREEENGRGNFPPRFSGLQFPNYSSELNVNALELDDSALYLCASSARSVGELFFGEGSRLTVL.

The CDR3 loop reads CASSEFGQGGLWTQYF. CDR3 bases: TGTGCCAGCAGTGAATTTGGACAGGGGGGCCTGTGGACCCAGTACTTC. The V call is TRBV6-1, the J call TRBJ2-5, with 10 bases matching TRBD1. The CDR3 extends over 16 amino acids. Germline CDR1 and CDR2: MNHNS and SASEGT. V shed 2 bases and J 7 bases; nucleotides not matched to a gene: 10.

This rearrangement joins TRBV10-3 to TRBJ1-6, with D possibly matching TRBD1 (6 bases). Germline CDR1 ENHRY, CDR2 SYGVKD. This CDR3 is 13 amino acids long. V gave up 4 bases and J gave up 8 bases, with 9 bases separating them. In DNA form, the CDR3 reads TGTGCCATCAGTGGGGACATCTATTCACCCCTCCACTTT. This translates into CAISGDIYSPLHF.

J is TRBJ2-5 and V is TRBV2; the D is unclear. With the DNA end fitting TRBJ2-7 better, the J assignment may be wrong. Germline V gives CDR1 SNHLY, CDR2 FYNNEI. The CDR3 is 14 amino acids. The CDR3 region is CASRADPDPYEQYF. The CDR3 bases are TGTGCCAGCAGGGCGGACCCAGACCCCTACGAGCAGTACTTC.

The chain has TRBV28 and TRBJ2-6; D not certain. The CDR3 runs to 12 residues. V lost 3 bases and J 6 bases, leaving 3 bases between the germline ends. Germline V gene sequence: CDR1 MDHEN, CDR2 SYDVKM. This CDR3 reads CASSLTANVLTF. CDR3 in DNA: TGTGCCAGCAGTTTGACGGCCAACGTCCTGACTTTC.

The chain joins TRBV11-2 to TRBJ1-3; D is undetermined. This CDR3 has 14 residues. The germline CDR1 and CDR2 sequences are SGHAT and FQNNGV. V was trimmed by 1 base and J by 2 bases, leaving 6 bases between them. This chain's CDR3 is CASSLVGTGNTIYF. The CDR3 DNA sequence: TGTGCCAGCAGCTTAGTTGGGACTGGAAACACCATATATTTT.

The rearrangement joins TRBV11-2 to TRBJ1-1; 8 positions agree with TRBD1. Losses at the gene ends were 0 bases for V and 1 base for J; bases not matched to a gene: 4. The CDR3 consists of 16 residues. Germline V lookup: CDR1 SGHAT, CDR2 FQNNGV. The CDR3, as DNA: TGTGCCAGCAGCTTAGAGAGGACAGGGTCGAACACTGAAGCTTTCTTT. It codes for CASSLERTGSNTEAFF.

The chain combines TRBV28 with TRBJ1-2; 12 bases fit TRBD1. The junction had 3 bases not matched to a gene; V was cut back by 3 bases and J by 7 bases. Germline V CDR1 and CDR2: MDHEN, SYDVKM. The CDR3 contains 14 residues. The CDR3 loop is CASSFRGQGAGYTF. Written as DNA, the CDR3 is TGTGCCAGCAGTTTTCGGGGACAGGGGGCTGGCTACACCTTC.

The chain couples TRBV6-6 to TRBJ1-1; D is undetermined. The CDR3 spans 14 residues. V lost 5 bases to trimming and J lost 6 bases, with 16 bases between them. The germline gives CDR1 MNHNY, CDR2 SVGAGI (reference sequence). This CDR3 is CASSPRQVGSEAFF. The CDR3 DNA sequence: TGTGCCAGCAGTCCCAGGCAGGTGGGGTCTGAAGCTTTCTTT.

This clone appeared a few times. In DNA form, the CDR3 reads TGTGCCAGCAGACCCCCAGGGGGCCGCGGGGAGCTGTTTTTT. This gives the protein CASRPPGGRGELFF. The chain recombines TRBV7-9 with TRBJ2-2; 8 bases are a match to TRBD1. The CDR3 runs 14 residues. From germline, CDR1 is SEHNR and CDR2 FQNEAQ (reference sequence). With 6 bases clipped from V and 7 bases from J, the junction kept 7 bases outside the gene matches.

J is TRBJ2-3 and V is TRBV11-2; D may be TRBD2 (6 bases). There are 17 residues in the CDR3. V dropped 1 base and J dropped 2 bases, with 16 bases sitting between them. Germline loops: CDR1 SGHAT, CDR2 FQNNGV. Here the CDR3 DNA reads TGTGCCAGCAGCTTAGCTGGGTGGCGGGGTAACACAGATACGCAGTATTTT. Its translation: CASSLAGWRGNTDTQYF.

The chain recombines TRBV10-3 with TRBJ2-1, with 8 bases identical to TRBD1. After removal of 3 bases from V and 2 bases from J, the junction contained 6 bases not matched to a gene. The germline V gene encodes CDR1 ENHRY and CDR2 SYGVKD. The length of the CDR3 is 16 residues. The CDR3 nucleotides are TGTGCCATCAGTGACCCGGACAGGGACCCCTACAATGAGCAGTTCTTC. It translates to CAISDPDRDPYNEQFF.

This clone was found a few times. CDR3 sequence: CASSSRDRVWNEQFF. For the CDR3, the DNA is TGTGCCAGCAGCAGCCGGGACAGGGTTTGGAATGAGCAGTTCTTC. The chain links TRBV9 to TRBJ2-1; 9 bases line up with TRBD1. In germline, CDR1 is SGDLS, CDR2 YYNGEE. V gave up 4 bases and J gave up 7 bases; unmatched junction bases: 9. The CDR3 loop spans 15 amino acids.

This clone came up a few times. This chain uses TRBV10-3 with TRBJ2-5; D possibly corresponds to TRBD2 (7 bases). CDR3 length: 13 amino acids. The V end was cut by 8 bases, the J end by 5 bases, with 15 bases between. The germline CDR1 and CDR2 sequences are ENHRY and SYGVKD. The CDR3: CAIGRGASETQYF. DNA of the CDR3: TGTGCCATCGGCCGGGGGGCCTCCGAGACCCAGTACTTC.

The gene calls are TRBV27 and TRBJ2-7; the match to TRBD2 covers 10 bases. Germline CDR1 reads MNHEY; CDR2 reads SMNVEV (reference sequence). The CDR3 is 15 residues long. Losses at the gene ends were 3 bases for V and 5 bases for J; bases not matched to a gene: 7. The CDR3: CASSFQSSGRDEQYF. The CDR3 nucleotides read TGTGCCAGCAGTTTCCAATCTAGCGGGAGAGACGAGCAGTACTTC.

The rearrangement uses TRBV9 and TRBJ2-5; 9 bases map to TRBD1. The germline CDR1 and CDR2 sequences are SGDLS and YYNGEE. The V segment lost 1 base and the J segment 5 bases; nucleotides outside the gene matches: 6. The CDR3 spans 15 residues. CDR3 sequence: CASSVSQGAGETQYF. CDR3 DNA: TGTGCCAGCAGCGTATCACAGGGGGCCGGGGAGACCCAGTACTTC.

This chain connects TRBV20-1 to TRBJ2-3; unclear D gene. Between the trimmed V and J ends, which lost 3 bases and 6 bases, there was a span of 4 bases. CDR3 length: 10 amino acids. The germline CDR1 and CDR2 sequences are DFQATT and SNEGSKA (reference sequence). The CDR3 region has the DNA TGCAGTGCTAGGGAGGATACGCAGTATTTT. As protein: CSAREDTQYF.